One and the same sample provided the 9 T cell receptor beta chains below, sequenced in a study of T cell responses to AZD1222 COVID-19 vaccine. Sequenced by immunoSEQ multiplex PCR; TCRdb stores in-frame clones only, minus some. The repertoire includes more than 110,000 clones, under 95% of them detected once, and around 2.7% sits in the top ten. The starting material was peripheral blood, obtained on day 0 of AZD1222 vaccination. The receptors shown here come from an adult in good health.

V and J are TRBV25-1 and TRBJ2-3; possibly TRBD1 or TRBD2 for D (6 bases each). CDR3 length: 13 amino acids. The germline V gene encodes CDR1 MGHDK and CDR2 SYGVNS. The germline V and J ends were trimmed by 8 bases and 4 bases, with 13 bases remaining between them. CDR3 nucleotides: TGTGCCAGCGGAAGTGGGGGGCCAGATACGCAGTATTTT. Residues: CASGSGGPDTQYF.

V and J are TRBV11-2 and TRBJ2-7, with D possibly matching TRBD2 (6 bases). CDR1 SGHAT and CDR2 FQNNGV come from the germline V gene. V dropped 4 bases and J dropped 3 bases, with 16 bases sitting between them. CDR3 length: 15 amino acids. CDR3 residues: CASSSSGSTGYEQYF. CDR3 coding DNA: TGTGCCAGCAGCTCCTCCGGGAGTACGGGCTACGAGCAGTACTTC.

CDR3 bases: TGTGCCAGCAGCCAGCCTAGCGATCGTGAGCAGTTCTTC. It codes for CASSQPSDREQFF. The V call is TRBV11-1, the J call TRBJ2-1, with a tentative D call TRBD2 (6 bases). CDR1 is SGHAT, CDR2 FQDESV, per germline (reference sequence). Trimming left V 5 bases short and J 9 bases short, with 14 bases between. The length of the CDR3 is 13 residues.

This chain links TRBV5-1 with TRBJ1-1; unclear D gene. Germline V gene lookup returns CDR1 SGHRS and CDR2 YFSETQ. V lost 0 bases and J lost 5, with 8 bases in between. There are 13 residues in the CDR3. The CDR3 DNA reads TGCGCCAGCAGCTTGGTAGTGGAGACTGAAGCTTTCTTT. Residues: CASSLVVETEAFF.

This rearrangement joins TRBV29-1 to TRBJ1-1; no reliable D call. There are 12 residues in the CDR3. Germline V gene data show CDR1 as SQVTM and CDR2 as ANQGSEA. V lost 7 bases and J lost 1, with 10 bases in between. This chain's CDR3 is CSGGKWNTEAFF. CDR3 DNA sequence: TGCAGCGGAGGAAAGTGGAACACTGAAGCTTTCTTT.

The V call is TRBV7-2, the J call TRBJ1-4; D is perhaps TRBD1 (6 bases). V lost 6 bases and J lost 8, with 19 bases in between. Germline V CDR1 and CDR2: SGHTA, FQGNSA. The CDR3 covers 15 residues. In DNA form, the CDR3 reads TGTGCCAGCAGTCCACAGGGTCAGATGGGGGAAAAACTGTTTTTT. Translation gives CASSPQGQMGEKLFF.

This chain connects TRBV19 to TRBJ1-4; D possibly corresponds to TRBD1 (5 bases). Germline V CDR1 and CDR2: LNHDA, SQIVND (reference sequence). V lost 5 bases and J lost 5, with 18 bases in between. The CDR3 loop spans 16 amino acids. The CDR3 sequence: CASSLPGDGLNEKLFF. As DNA, the CDR3 is TGTGCCAGTAGTTTACCCGGGGACGGACTGAATGAAAAACTGTTTTTT.

The genes are TRBV2 and TRBJ1-6, with D possibly being TRBD1 (6 bases). Trimming took 6 bases from V and 4 from J, leaving 7 bases between them. Germline CDR1 reads SNHLY; CDR2 reads FYNNEI. The length of the CDR3 is 13 residues. The CDR3 nucleotides read TGTGCCAGCAGAGGACAGTATAATTCACCCCTCCACTTT. It specifies CASRGQYNSPLHF.

This clone was detected once. This chain uses TRBV6-5 with TRBJ1-4; D unclear. The germline CDR1 and CDR2 sequences are MNHEY and SVGAGI. This CDR3 is 15 amino acids long. Trimming removed 2 bases at V and 0 bases at J, with 7 bases between. CDR3 loop: CASSYTKTTNEKLFF. CDR3 bases: TGTGCCAGCAGTTACACGAAAACAACTAATGAAAAACTGTTTTTT.